This T cell receptor beta chain is drawn from a study of blood T cells in healthy people across ages. About this clonotype itself: What it binds is not known.

Regarding the study as a whole: Both naive CD4+ cell counts and diversity were greater in long-lived donors than in aged donors. With age, beta diversity per million T cells declined roughly linearly, significantly by 40.

Next came a second PCR, run for about 7 to 12 cycles, which used a sample-barcoded 5' primer along with a J-beta primer mix. A tag from a template-switch adaptor with 12 random nucleotides marked each cDNA molecule. Researchers report that each sample yielded at least 2.5 million CDR3-containing paired-end reads. TCRdb used MiXCR to reprocess the 5' RACE reads, holding one entry per CDR3 protein. The sample contains 800,000 to 950,000 distinct CDR3 sequences, about 37% of which appear only once. The CDR3 runs 15 residues. In germline, CDR1 is ENHRY, CDR2 SYGVKD. With 2 bases removed from V and 3 bases from J, the gap between germline ends came to 14 bases.

The chain employs TRBV10-3 and TRBJ2-7; TRBD1 or TRBD2 may be the D gene (5 bases each). The receptor was derived from a man younger than 35 in good health. The sample comprised blood. The CDR3 DNA sequence: TGTGCCATCAGTGAGCCGGGACCCCTGAGCTACGAGCAGTACTTC. This codes for CAISEPGPLSYEQYF.